This TCR beta chain comes out of a study of CD8 T cells in Susac syndrome. Study results and limitations: The study conceded that its TCR sequencing and HLA analysis involved relatively few individuals.

Negative isolation was used for CD8+ and CD4+ T cells, and FACS enrichment was applied to TEMRA cells. About this clonotype itself: Its specificity is unknown.

The germline V gene has CDR1 SGDLS and CDR2 YYNGEE. V dropped 0 bases and J dropped 6 bases, with 16 bases sitting between them. The CDR3 has 15 amino acids. RNA in amounts of about 0.5 to 1 ug was reverse transcribed with random hexamers. Amplification of TCR beta CDR3 used immunoSEQ multiplex PCR across 54 Vbeta and 13 Jbeta. TCRdb fed the immunoSEQ multiplex PCR reads into MiXCR, producing one record per CDR3 protein. Here the sample spans some 120,000 distinct CDR3 sequences, around 90% being singletons. The V call is TRBV9, the J call TRBJ2-7; D not certain. The TCR was taken from a human donor in good health. The sequencing sample was made of CD4+ T cells from PBMCs. The CDR3 DNA reads TGTGCCAGCAGCGTAGAGGCCGTTCCGGTTTCCGAGCAGTACTTC. Translated: CASSVEAVPVSEQYF. Based on the CDR3 plus reference TRBV9 and TRBJ2-7, the full variable domain is DSGVTQTPKHLITATGQRVTLRCSPRSGDLSVYWYQQSLDQGLQFLIQYYNGEERAKGNILERFSAQQFPDLHSELNLSSLELGDSALYFCASSVEAVPVSEQYFGPGTRLTVT.